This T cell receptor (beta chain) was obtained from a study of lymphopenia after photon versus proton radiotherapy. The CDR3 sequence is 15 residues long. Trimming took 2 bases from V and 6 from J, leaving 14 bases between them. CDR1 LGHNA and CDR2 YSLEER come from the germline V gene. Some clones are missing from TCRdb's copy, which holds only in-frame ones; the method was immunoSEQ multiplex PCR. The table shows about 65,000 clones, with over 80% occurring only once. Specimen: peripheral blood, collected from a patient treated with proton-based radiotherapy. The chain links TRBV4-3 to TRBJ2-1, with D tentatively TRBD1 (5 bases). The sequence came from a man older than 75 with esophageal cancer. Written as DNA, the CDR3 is TGCGCCAGCAGCCAATCGACTGACAGAATCAATGAGCAGTTCTTC. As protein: CASSQSTDRINEQFF.